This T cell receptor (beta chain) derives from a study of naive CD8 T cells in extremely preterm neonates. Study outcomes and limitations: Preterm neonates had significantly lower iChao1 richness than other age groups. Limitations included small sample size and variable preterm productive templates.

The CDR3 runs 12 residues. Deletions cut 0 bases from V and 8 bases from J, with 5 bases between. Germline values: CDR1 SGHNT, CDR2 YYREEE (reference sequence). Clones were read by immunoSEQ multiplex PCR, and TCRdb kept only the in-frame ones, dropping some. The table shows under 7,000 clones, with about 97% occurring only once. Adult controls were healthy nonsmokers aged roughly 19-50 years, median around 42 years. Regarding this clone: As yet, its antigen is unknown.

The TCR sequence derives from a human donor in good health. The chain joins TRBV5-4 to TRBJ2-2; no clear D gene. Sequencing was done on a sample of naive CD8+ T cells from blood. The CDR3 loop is CASSLAVGELFF. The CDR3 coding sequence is TGTGCCAGCAGCTTGGCGGTGGGGGAGCTGTTTTTT.